The 27 T cell receptor beta chains given below trace back to one sample, sequenced in a study of regulatory T cells in long-lasting Graves disease. Relying on iRepertoire HTBI primers and Arm-PCR of CDR3 regions, the team built TCR beta libraries. MiXCR was run by TCRdb on the multiplex PCR reads, yielding one entry per CDR3 protein. The repertoire holds 510,000 or so distinct CDR3 sequences, with approximately 12% as singletons. The time point denotes: newly diagnosed GD, antithyroid drugs for less than 3 months. After RNA was extracted from PBMCs, the TCR library was made from it. The same sample was also used in a study of T cells in Graves' hyperthyroidism and ophthalmopathy.

The sample here was peripheral blood mononuclear cells (PBMCs), taken at new diagnosis, from a patient treated with antithyroid drugs. Receptors originate from a woman aged 25-40 years with Graves disease.

This clonotype has ten or more counts. The chain joins TRBV12-3 or TRBV12-4 to TRBJ1-2; 7 nucleotides match TRBD1. The CDR3 runs to 14 residues. V was clipped by 2 bases and J by 8 bases; unmatched bases: 8. In DNA form, the CDR3 reads TGTGCCAGCAGTTTAAATAGACAGGGAGGCGGCTACACCTTC. Translating it yields CASSLNRQGGGYTF.

This clonotype was seen ten or more times. V and J are TRBV28 and TRBJ2-5, with 10 bases that match TRBD2. Looked up from germline, CDR1 is MDHEN and CDR2 is SYDVKM. The trim removed 5 bases at V and 4 bases at J, leaving 13 bases unmatched. The CDR3 is 17 amino acids. CDR3 sequence reads: CASSPDPAGGPGETQYF. The CDR3 nucleotides are TGTGCCAGCAGTCCCGATCCAGCGGGAGGGCCGGGAGAGACCCAGTACTTC.

In its sample, this clonotype was seen many times. V gene TRBV27 combines with J gene TRBJ2-1, with D uncertain. The V and J ends lost 6 bases and 0 bases respectively, with 9 bases between them. CDR3 length: 14 residues. Germline V gene lookup returns CDR1 MNHEY and CDR2 SMNVEV (reference sequence). The CDR3 bases are TGTGCCAGCAGAGACTCGAGCTCCTACAATGAGCAGTTCTTC. Encoded protein: CASRDSSSYNEQFF.

There are a few counts of this clonotype. The chain employs TRBV9 and TRBJ2-2; 7 nucleotides line up with TRBD2. Germline V gene sequence: CDR1 SGDLS, CDR2 YYNGEE. The V segment lost 2 bases and the J segment 4 bases; nucleotides outside the gene matches: 8. The CDR3 has 16 amino acids. Written as DNA, the CDR3 is TGTGCCAGCAGCGTTGGCGGGAGACCTGGCACCGGGGAGCTGTTTTTT. The encoded protein is CASSVGGRPGTGELFF.

This clonotype appeared many times. The chain uses TRBV7-9 and TRBJ1-2; D remains unclear. Germline CDR1 is SEHNR and CDR2 is FQNEAQ (reference sequence). This CDR3 is built from 19 residues. V gave up 0 bases and J gave up 0 bases, with 20 bases separating them. The CDR3 DNA reads as TGTGCCAGCAGCTTAGCCCACATTAGCTTTCACGGGGCTAACTATGGCTACACCTTC. Protein product: CASSLAHISFHGANYGYTF. The variable domain in full, with the rest retrieved from reference TRBV7-9 and TRBJ1-2, is DTGVSQNPRHKITKRGQNVTFRCDPISEHNRLYWYRQTLGQGPEFLTYFQNEAQLEKSRLLSDRFSAERPKGSFSTLEIQRTEQGDSAMYLCASSLAHISFHGANYGYTFGSGTRLTVV.

This clonotype has a handful of counts. The gene calls are TRBV6-2 or TRBV6-3 and TRBJ1-1, with 10 bases identical to TRBD1. The CDR3 sequence is 16 residues long. V dropped 0 bases and J dropped 5; count of bases not matched to a gene: 6. Germline CDR1 is MNHEY and CDR2 is SVGEGT. The CDR3 reads CASSYSLDRGRTEAFF. Here the CDR3 DNA reads TGTGCCAGCAGTTACTCGCTGGACAGGGGGAGGACTGAAGCTTTCTTT.

At least ten counts were recorded for this clonotype. The chain carries TRBV11-1 and TRBJ2-5; 7 nucleotides agree with TRBD2. The germline CDR1 and CDR2 sequences are SGHAT and FQDESV (reference sequence). J lost 4 bases, V lost 2 bases, and 4 bases had no gene match. The CDR3 is 14 residues long. In DNA, the CDR3 is TGTGCCAGCAGCTTACTCCGGGGGGTAGAGACCCAGTACTTC. Residues: CASSLLRGVETQYF.

This clonotype was seen many times. This chain links TRBV2 with TRBJ2-5, with 8 bases matching TRBD2. Germline CDR1 reads SNHLY; CDR2 reads FYNNEI. CDR3 length: 15 amino acids. V lost 3 bases to trimming and J lost 5 bases; unmatched junction nucleotides: 8. This CDR3 reads CASSDEAGAGETQYF. The CDR3, as DNA: TGTGCCAGCAGTGACGAAGCGGGAGCGGGGGAGACCCAGTACTTC.

This clonotype occurred a few times. This may come from a read error, since a much larger clone is one base off. The V gene is TRBV6-5, the J gene TRBJ1-1; D unresolved. V lost 2 bases and J 0 bases, leaving 1 base between the germline ends. The germline CDR1 and CDR2 sequences are MNHEY and SVGAGI. The CDR3 totals 12 residues. For the CDR3, the DNA is TGTGCCAGCAGTTACCTGAACACTGAAGCTTTCTTT. Translation gives CASSYLNTEAFF.

On this clonotype: This may be a read error, as it is one base from a much larger clone. The V call is TRBV3-1, the J call TRBJ1-4; maybe TRBD1 (5 bases). The CDR3 contains 15 residues. Trimming took 0 bases from V and 6 from J, leaving 11 bases between them. The germline CDR1 and CDR2 sequences are LGHDT and YNNKEL (reference sequence). The CDR3 loop reads CASSQESGRDEKLFF. CDR3 DNA: TGTGCCAGCAGCCAAGAATCAGGGCGGGATGAAAAACTGTTTTTT.

There are many counts of this clonotype. The rearrangement uses TRBV7-2 and TRBJ2-3, with D hard to call. The V end was cut by 4 bases, the J end by 1 base, with 21 bases between. The germline CDR1 and CDR2 sequences are SGHTA and FQGNSA. The CDR3 runs 18 residues. The CDR3 nucleotides are TGTGCCAGCAGCTCCCTTACCTCAGTAAGGACGGGCACAGATACGCAGTATTTT. It translates to CASSSLTSVRTGTDTQYF.

This clonotype has at least ten counts. The chain is built from TRBV11-3 and TRBJ2-5, with unresolved D. CDR1 and CDR2 (germline): SGHNT, YENEEA. The CDR3 has 15 amino acids. V dropped 2 bases and J dropped 0 bases, with 10 bases sitting between them. CDR3 residues: CASSLQRVYQETQYF. CDR3 nucleotides: TGTGCCAGCAGCTTACAGCGCGTTTACCAAGAGACCCAGTACTTC. The full variable domain, rest sourced from reference TRBV11-3 and TRBJ2-5, is EAGVVQSPRYKIIEKKQPVAFWCNPISGHNTLYWYLQNLGQGPELLIRYENEEAVDDSQLPKDRFSAERLKGVDSTLKIQPAELGDSAVYLCASSLQRVYQETQYFGPGTRLLVL.

At least ten counts were recorded for this clonotype. The V call is TRBV2, the J call TRBJ1-1; a possible D gene is TRBD1 (5 bases). V lost 1 base and J 4 bases, leaving 16 bases between the germline ends. Germline V gene lookup returns CDR1 SNHLY and CDR2 FYNNEI. This CDR3 has 16 amino acids. This CDR3 is CASSEDGGGDGTEAFF. In nucleotides, the CDR3 is TGTGCCAGCAGTGAAGATGGTGGGGGGGACGGCACTGAAGCTTTCTTT.

This clonotype has ten or more counts. The chain joins TRBV24-1 to TRBJ2-1, with D unclear. V was trimmed by 9 bases and J by 4 bases, leaving 12 bases between them. Germline CDR1 is KGHDR and CDR2 is SFDVKD. CDR3 length: 13 amino acids. CDR3: CATGVRGYNEQFF. DNA for the CDR3: TGTGCCACCGGGGTACGTGGATACAATGAGCAGTTCTTC.

This sequence joins TRBV29-1 and TRBJ1-1, with a possible D match to TRBD1 (6 bases). This CDR3 spans 15 amino acids. Deletions cut 6 bases from V and 1 base from J, with 18 bases between. Germline V gives CDR1 SQVTM, CDR2 ANQGSEA. The CDR3 nucleotides are TGCAGCGTGCAAGCCGCGGGACACCCGAACACTGAAGCTTTCTTT. Translating it yields CSVQAAGHPNTEAFF.

The gene calls are TRBV4-1 and TRBJ1-5, with 10 positions matching TRBD1. The CDR3 runs 19 residues. V dropped 1 base and J dropped 7; count of bases not matched to a gene: 16. The germline V gene has CDR1 MGHRA and CDR2 YSYEKL. DNA of the CDR3: TGCGCCAGCAGCCAAGTTTTACATAAAAGACAGGGGGCTCGACAGCCCCAGCATTTT. Its protein product is CASSQVLHKRQGARQPQHF.

This clonotype was observed at least ten times. The rearrangement uses TRBV5-1 and TRBJ1-1, with D hard to call. Trimming left V 0 bases short and J 0 bases short, with 12 bases between. The CDR3 totals 16 residues. Germline loops: CDR1 SGHRS, CDR2 YFSETQ. CDR3 region: CASSLAVGPMNTEAFF. CDR3 DNA sequence: TGCGCCAGCAGCTTGGCCGTCGGCCCCATGAACACTGAAGCTTTCTTT.

The CDR3: CASSVAGLGTGELFF. In DNA form, the CDR3 reads TGTGCCAGCAGCGTAGCCGGGCTAGGGACCGGGGAGCTGTTTTTT. The chain joins TRBV9 to TRBJ2-2; no clear D gene. Germline V gene lookup returns CDR1 SGDLS and CDR2 YYNGEE. Trimming left V 0 bases short and J 5 bases short, with 11 bases between. The CDR3 length is 15 residues.

This clonotype showed up many times. V gene TRBV15 combines with J gene TRBJ1-1; D is uncertain. Between the trimmed V and J ends, which lost 0 bases and 5 bases, there was a span of 16 bases. The CDR3 is 16 residues long. Per germline, CDR1 LNHNV and CDR2 YYDKDF (reference sequence). The CDR3 spells CATSRDLAGVNTEAFF. The CDR3 DNA is TGTGCCACCAGCAGAGATCTGGCAGGAGTTAATACTGAAGCTTTCTTT.

In this sample, this clonotype turned up many times. V usage is TRBV6-1 and J usage is TRBJ2-1; possible D gene TRBD1, 5 bases. From germline, CDR1 is MNHNS and CDR2 SASEGT. The CDR3 totals 15 residues. Trimming took 7 bases from V and 4 from J, leaving 17 bases between them. DNA of the CDR3: TGTGCCAGCACCTGGGGCAGGGTTGCTTACAATGAGCAGTTCTTC. It encodes CASTWGRVAYNEQFF.

This clonotype was seen repeatedly, ten times or more. The chain uses TRBV11-2 and TRBJ2-7; 14 bases agree with TRBD2. CDR1 is SGHAT, CDR2 FQNNGV, per germline. The trim removed 3 bases at V and 6 bases at J, leaving 7 bases unmatched. The CDR3 consists of 16 residues. The CDR3 coding sequence is TGTGCCAGCAGCTTTGGGACTAGCGGGAGTCGCGTCGAGCAGTACTTC. It yields the protein CASSFGTSGSRVEQYF.

As to this clonotype: The germline gene is not matched at one end of the junction; a read error may be the cause. This sequence joins TRBV4-1 and TRBJ2-1; D perhaps matches TRBD2 (6 bases). Germline CDR1 reads MGHRA; CDR2 reads YSYEKL. The CDR3 sequence is 12 residues long. This CDR3 reads CASSQAGGGVVF. Written as DNA, the CDR3 is TGCGCCAGCAGCCAAGCTGGCGGAGGGGTGGTCTTC.

This chain joins TRBV30 and TRBJ2-2, with D tentatively TRBD1 (5 bases). This CDR3 has 17 amino acids. The germline V gene encodes CDR1 GTSNPN and CDR2 SVGIG (reference sequence). Trimming left V 4 bases short and J 2 bases short, with 20 bases between. The CDR3 spells CAWTLDTQIHNTGELFF. The CDR3 DNA sequence: TGTGCCTGGACGCTGGACACCCAAATACATAACACCGGGGAGCTGTTTTTT.

The sample holds a few counts of this clonotype. V is TRBV7-9 and J is TRBJ2-3; 11 positions match TRBD2. This CDR3 is built from 17 residues. V shed 4 bases, J shed 3 bases, and the junction held 9 bases outside the gene matches. The germline V gene has CDR1 SEHNR and CDR2 FQNEAQ (reference sequence). The CDR3 loop is CASSSPGLAAPTDTQYF. CDR3 bases: TGTGCCAGCAGCTCCCCGGGACTAGCGGCCCCGACAGATACGCAGTATTTT.

This clonotype was detected only a few times. V usage is TRBV20-1 and J usage is TRBJ1-2; perhaps TRBD1 as D (6 bases). The V and J ends lost 6 bases and 5 bases respectively, with 16 bases between them. CDR1 and CDR2 (germline): DFQATT, SNEGSKA (reference sequence). The CDR3 runs to 13 residues. CDR3 DNA sequence: TGCAGTGCCGCCCCACAGGGCCGGTATGGCTACACCTTC. This codes for CSAAPQGRYGYTF.

The genes are TRBV28 and TRBJ2-7; 13 bases match TRBD2. CDR1 and CDR2 from the germline V gene are MDHEN and SYDVKM. There are 16 residues in the CDR3. J lost 2 bases, V lost 6 bases, and 7 bases had no gene match. CDR3 residues: CASRGLAGDLPYEQYF. DNA of the CDR3: TGTGCCAGCAGAGGACTAGCGGGAGATCTCCCCTACGAGCAGTACTTC.

This clonotype was seen repeatedly, ten times or more. The V gene is TRBV20-1, the J gene TRBJ1-2; TRBD1 is a possible D gene (6 bases). This CDR3 spans 12 amino acids. CDR1 and CDR2 (germline): DFQATT, SNEGSKA (reference sequence). With 7 bases removed from V and 0 bases from J, the gap between germline ends came to 9 bases. The CDR3 loop reads CSGTVSNYGYTF. The CDR3 bases are TGCAGTGGGACAGTGTCTAACTATGGCTACACCTTC.